The text below deals with one T cell receptor (beta chain). Its specific antigen is unknown. No much larger clone exists at a distance of one base, and base qualities are not known. This specimen comes from a study of cytomegalovirus exposure and HLA in healthy donors (dated 2017 in TCRdb). For context, the study as a whole: An earlier analysis of approximately 590 of the donors reported about 250 Gb of sequence data and 100 million to 140 million unique TCR beta sequences from roughly 180 million T cells. An early release that covered around 590 HLA-typed donors contained approximately 300 gigabases of sequencing data and approximately 85 million unique TCR sequences. Among the approximately 430 genotyped donors, under 90% belonged to the genetic ancestry cluster associated with self-reported Caucasian donors. The aim of the study was to test whether cataloging public T cell receptors could identify signatures of past pathogen exposure. The study used immunosequencing to profile the T cell repertoires of hundreds of subjects and linked those repertoires to cytomegalovirus serostatus. Along with the approximately 700-subject first cohort, a separate validation cohort of over a hundred different subjects was used. To predict cytomegalovirus infection status, the study brought together high-throughput TCR immunosequencing, statistical association of individual TCRs with disease status, and machine learning. A later analysis re-analyzed previously published TCR beta repertoires from 666 donors and added high-resolution HLA genotyping to study TCR occurrence patterns. The later analysis used no new phenotypic data to find candidate immune exposures, relying instead on TCR beta sequences and their occurrence across donors. To decide whether each TCR beta V gene segment behaved as functional or pseudogenic, an earlier analysis of some 570 of the donors relied on high-throughput TCR beta sequencing. Donor age, sex, ethnicity and CMV serostatus were compiled together with the repertoire data. In a later genetic analysis, genome-wide SNP genotypes for about three fifths of the roughly 670 donors were used, and that subset was treated as a discovery cohort. Every repertoire in the discovery cohort had been generated on one and the same sequencing platform. Both class I and class II loci were covered by HLA typing, at four-digit resolution. The number of typed donors differed by locus: about 620-640 for A, B, C, DRB1 and DQB1; 522 for DQA1; around 580 for DPA1; and some 450 for DPB1. Roughly five DR-DQ haplotypes were handled as single units for association and clustering because linkage in the cohort was strong. Among some 410 genotyped donors of the cohort, an average of approximately 230,000 unique TCR beta nucleotide sequences were sequenced per donor, roughly 18% of them non-productive.

V loses 5 bases at its end and J loses 7 bases; junction bases beyond the gene matches: 10. CDR1 and CDR2 were assigned from the germline V gene (reference sequence) as SEHNR and FQNEAQ. Inclusive of the bounding cysteine and phenylalanine, the CDR3 is 14 residues long. Only the CDR3 DNA is retained, 42 bases long and in frame from the first base. Overall study outcomes, separate from this receptor: Sequencing depth was assumed to be roughly uniform across donors in the presence/absence analyses, though that assumption may not hold. In a later analysis, around 17,000 TCR beta sequences were associated with specific HLA alleles at a false discovery rate of 0.05. Most TCR sequences were observed very rarely across donors, whereas some public TCRs were present in many individuals. Because counts were too low, some 16 rarely observed V segments, including chromosome 9 orphons, were excluded from the earlier analysis of some 540 of the donors. Broadly in line with IMGT annotations, most TCR beta V segments showed up in productive rearrangements about 87% or about 30% of the time in an earlier analysis of around 550 of the donors. A further reported finding was that TCR beta sequences accurately predicted the HLA-A and HLA-B alleles for most subjects in the first cohort. According to a later genetic analysis, donors in an Asian-associated ancestry cluster had fewer N-insertions in productive TCRs than the approximately 700-donor mean. A cluster of highly shared sequence variants was judged likely to be a technical artifact of the sequencing pipeline. A later analysis reported that several top co-occurrence clusters appeared linked to parvovirus B19, influenza, CMV and Epstein-Barr virus. For the cohort, immune exposure information was limited to CMV serostatus. Three of the identified cytomegalovirus-associated TCR beta chains were confirmed in vitro to be specific for cytomegalovirus antigens. Assigning TCR associations to individual alleles was difficult when HLA alleles, especially DR and DQ, strongly co-occurred. In this cohort, only TCR beta chains were sequenced, and detectable features were limited by the absence of alpha or paired-chain data. In a later genetic analysis, a missense DCLRE1C variant was associated with V-gene and J-gene trimming of TCR beta chains, and the association was replicated in an independent cohort. The study gave a list of some 150 TCR beta chains associated with cytomegalovirus. According to a later analysis, most CMV-associated TCR beta chains appeared to be HLA-restricted, and the HLA associations seemed to be driven largely by CMV exposure. Some IMGT-functional V segments, including TRBV6-2 and TRBV6-3, could not be told apart with the 87-base-pair reads, so those segments were excluded. In a later analysis, TCR association rates were found to vary across HLA loci, with the most associated TCRs seen for DRB1 alleles and the fewest for HLA-C alleles. According to the authors, the approach could potentially be generalized to other disease states and immunological phenotypes. Because HLA typing was missing for some donors at each locus, association tests included only the typed subset. Linkage disequilibrium might explain the correlated functional status among segregating V segments, but an unknown experimental factor could not be ruled out. A later analysis found that HLA-associated TCR beta chains were more clonally expanded and had lower generation probabilities than equally common non-associated chains. The classifier was reported to diagnose cytomegalovirus status with high specificity and sensitivity in both the original and validation cohorts.

The cohort comprised fewer than 750 healthy bone marrow donors. Cohort members were all nominally healthy when sampled, although unrecorded immune exposures were likely present. The donor tested CMV seronegative and was one of the 352 seronegative cohort members. Every donor gave a peripheral blood sample, and the peripheral blood mononuclear cells from that sample were used for TCR beta sequencing. Genomic DNA extraction from the blood cell samples was performed with the Qiagen DNeasy Blood Extraction Kit. The receptor library was made with the immunoSEQ multiplex PCR assay. The multiplex PCR relied on a mix of 60 forward primers for TCR Vbeta segments and 13 reverse primers for TCR Jbeta segments. The CDR3 region of rearranged TCR beta genes was amplified from genomic DNA with a multiplex PCR assay. On the Illumina HiSeq System, the amplified TCR beta libraries were sequenced as 87-base-pair reads. The study's processing was this. In a later analysis, roughly 80 million unique TCR beta chains were counted across the 500 to 850 repertoires, and approximately 9.9 million of these chains were shared by at least two donors. To remove PCR and sequencing errors, raw reads were error-corrected and collapsed into unique sequences using a nearest-neighbor algorithm that merged closely related sequences. Alignment of CDR3 sequences to IMGT reference sequences was used to assign V, D and J gene segments. For a sequence to be retained, a match of at least six nucleotides to both a V gene segment and a J gene segment was required. A rearrangement counted as productive if the CDR3 had no stop codons and remained in frame with V and J, and every other rearrangement counted as non-productive. CDR3 was defined according to IMGT convention as the region running from the second conserved V-encoded cysteine to the conserved J-encoded phenylalanine. In an earlier analysis of roughly 580 of the donors, sequences lacking an unambiguous match to a single V gene segment were excluded. An earlier analysis of just under 600 of the donors called V segments functional above 56.7% productive rearrangements and segregating when the between-donor standard deviation exceeded 5%. A statistical classification framework was developed to diagnose cytomegalovirus status using the catalog of TCR beta chain sequences. In a later analysis, TCR nucleotide sequences were compared against IMGT/GENE-DB human TR gene sequences so that V and J genes could be assigned. In a later analysis, CDR3 sequences and most-parsimonious VDJ recombination scenarios were assigned using the TCRdist pipeline. In a later analysis, each TCR beta chain was defined by its CDR3 amino acid sequence together with its V-gene family, and reads lacking a unique V-gene family were excluded. A later analysis removed 550 to 650 highly shared, low-generation-probability nucleotide sequences to deal with suspected cross-contamination and a sequencing artifact. For each public chain, a later analysis derived a clonal expansion index from normalized ranks of inferred template counts within each repertoire. In a later analysis, generation probabilities were computed using a VDJ recombination model fitted to out-of-frame rearrangements, and the results were checked against IGoR. Hypergeometric tests were used in a later analysis to score TCR-TCR, TCR-HLA and TCR-CMV co-occurrence, with a repertoire-size bias correction applied to the TCR pairs. To estimate false discovery rates, a later analysis permuted the HLA or CMV assignments 20 times. In a later analysis, co-occurring TCRs were grouped using DBSCAN, with TCRdist sequence similarity added in when clustering inside HLA-allele-positive subsets. Co-occurrence clustering excluded repertoires with fewer than 30,000 or more than 120,000 public chains, plus five with anomalous nucleotide sharing. The clones in this table, taken by TCRdb from immuneACCESS, are in-frame only. Not every clone is retained; where verified, under half of the shortfall comes from an unresolved V gene, and the cause of the rest is unknown. D and trimming were read from the DNA, whereas the V and J calls and clone size are those reported in that table. This sample gives 150,000 to 200,000 clones in total; roughly four fifths of them show up just once. Approximately 3.1% of the sample comes from the top ten.

This receptor chain uses TRBV7-9 and TRBJ2-7, with 8 middle bases fitting TRBD1. Material for sequencing was PBMCs. The origin of this receptor is a woman in her thirties or forties in good health and CMV-seronegative. The DNA is as follows: TGTGCCAGCAGCATCCCGACAGGGGCAAGGGAGCAGTACTTC. The resulting protein is CASSIPTGAREQYF.